These 5 T cell receptor beta chains originate from one sample sequenced in a study of cytomegalovirus exposure and HLA in healthy donors. Primers for the PCR totalled 60 Vbeta and 13 Jbeta. TCRdb's table, derived via immunoSEQ multiplex PCR, lists solely in-frame clones and lacks some. The data hold 40,000 to 45,000 clones, with roughly 60% observed a single time. Sequenced sample: PBMCs. Every receptor here comes from a human donor in good health.

The chain couples TRBV6-1 to TRBJ2-3, with TRBD2 matching 10 bases. V lost 4 bases to trimming and J lost 7 bases; unmatched junction nucleotides: 8. The CDR3 extends over 15 amino acids. Germline loops: CDR1 MNHNS, CDR2 SASEGT. The CDR3 nucleotides are TGTGCCAGCAGTGGAGGACTAGCGGTTTGGAATACGCAGTATTTT. Translated: CASSGGLAVWNTQYF.

DNA for the CDR3: TGTGCCAGCAGCCCAATCAATAGGGACAGGGGGACCTACGAGCAGTACTTC. It encodes CASSPINRDRGTYEQYF. This chain links TRBV11-2 with TRBJ2-7; 11 bases line up with TRBD1. CDR1 SGHAT and CDR2 FQNNGV come from the germline V gene. The CDR3 is made up of 17 amino acids. J gave up 2 bases and V 5 bases, and 11 bases lay outside the gene matches.

V usage is TRBV6-5 and J usage is TRBJ2-6, with D perhaps matching TRBD1 (5 bases). The CDR3 is made up of 14 amino acids. V was trimmed by 5 bases and J by 2 bases, leaving 7 bases between them. Per the germline V gene, CDR1 is MNHEY and CDR2 is SVGAGI. CDR3 loop: CASSDRTGANVLTF. The CDR3 DNA sequence: TGTGCCAGCAGTGACAGAACTGGGGCCAACGTCCTGACTTTC.

The rearrangement links TRBV5-1 to TRBJ1-1; D not resolved. CDR3 length: 16 amino acids. Germline CDR1 reads SGHRS; CDR2 reads YFSETQ. V was trimmed by 2 bases and J by 4 bases, leaving 18 bases between them. This CDR3 reads CASSFVQLGMGTEAFF. CDR3 bases: TGCGCCAGCAGCTTTGTCCAACTCGGGATGGGCACTGAAGCTTTCTTT.

This clone occurred a few times. The genes are TRBV5-1 and TRBJ2-1; 10 bases agree with TRBD2. With 3 bases clipped from V and 3 bases from J, the junction kept 3 bases outside the gene matches. CDR3 length: 15 amino acids. Germline V gives CDR1 SGHRS, CDR2 YFSETQ. The CDR3 coding sequence is TGCGCCAGCAGCTCAACTAGCGGGGTCTACAATGAGCAGTTCTTC. This sequence encodes CASSSTSGVYNEQFF.